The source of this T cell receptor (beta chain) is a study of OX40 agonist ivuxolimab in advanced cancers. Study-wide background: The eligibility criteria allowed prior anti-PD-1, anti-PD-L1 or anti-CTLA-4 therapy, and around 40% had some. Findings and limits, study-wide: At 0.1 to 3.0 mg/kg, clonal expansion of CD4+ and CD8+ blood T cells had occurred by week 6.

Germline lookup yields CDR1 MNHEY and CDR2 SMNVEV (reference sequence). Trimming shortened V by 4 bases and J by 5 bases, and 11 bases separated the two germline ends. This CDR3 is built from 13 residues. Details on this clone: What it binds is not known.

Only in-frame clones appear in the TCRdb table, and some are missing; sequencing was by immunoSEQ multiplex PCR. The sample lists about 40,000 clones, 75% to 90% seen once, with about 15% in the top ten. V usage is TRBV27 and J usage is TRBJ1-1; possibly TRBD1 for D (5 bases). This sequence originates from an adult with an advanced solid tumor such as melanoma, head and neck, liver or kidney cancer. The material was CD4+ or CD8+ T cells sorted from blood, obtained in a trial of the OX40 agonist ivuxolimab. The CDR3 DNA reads TGTGCCAGCAGTTGGGCAGGGAGGACTGAAGCTTTCTTT. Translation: CASSWAGRTEAFF.